Listed below are T cell receptor beta chains from one sample, sequenced in a study of blood T cell repertoires in COVID-19. Sequenced by immunoSEQ multiplex PCR; TCRdb stores in-frame clones only, minus some. The sample has a few hundred thousand clones, 85% to 90% seen once. The sample consisted of peripheral blood. These receptors all come from a woman aged 25-40 years with COVID-19, enrolled during active disease. Each CDR3 is given with its conserved first and last residue. Each record gives: J gene, clone size, V gene, D gene, CDR3 protein, CDR3 DNA. The D gene is left open where the match is weak. Part of the rows lack a size; the others show once, few, many or a class for expanded clones.

TRBJ2-3	-	TRBV14	-	CASSQGATTQSDTQYF	TGTGCCAGCAGCCAAGGCGCGACGACTCAATCAGATACGCAGTATTTT
TRBJ1-5	-	TRBV4-2	-	CASSSEVGQPQHF	TGTGCCAGCAGCTCAGAAGTTGGTCAGCCCCAGCATTTT
TRBJ2-1	-	TRBV6-5	TRBD1	CASRDRGRSNEQFF	TGTGCCAGCAGAGACAGGGGGCGGTCCAATGAGCAGTTCTTC
TRBJ2-3	-	TRBV3-1/TRBV3-2	-	CASSQGGRAQYF	TGTGCCAGCAGCCAAGGGGGGCGTGCGCAGTATTTT
TRBJ2-1	once	TRBV5-4	-	CASSFTVGGYNEQFF	TGTGCCAGCAGCTTCACGGTCGGGGGATACAATGAGCAGTTCTTC
TRBJ1-6	-	TRBV7-9	TRBD1	CASSLGDRGNSPLHF	TGTGCCAGCAGCTTAGGGGACAGGGGGAATTCACCCCTCCACTTT
TRBJ1-2	-	TRBV4-1	-	CASSQVRQSGNGYTF	TGCGCCAGCAGCCAAGTGAGGCAGTCCGGGAATGGCTACACCTTC
TRBJ2-5	-	TRBV10-3	-	CAISESGVGSTIEETQYF	TGTGCCATCAGTGAGTCTGGGGTAGGGAGTACTATTGAAGAGACCCAGTACTTC
TRBJ1-1	-	TRBV6-5	-	CASSYSTRKNTEAFF	TGTGCCAGCAGTTACTCGACCAGGAAGAACACTGAAGCTTTCTTT
TRBJ1-5	-	TRBV3-1/TRBV3-2	-	CASSQGVGGSQPQHF	TGTGCCAGCAGCCAAGGTGTGGGAGGGAGTCAGCCCCAGCATTTT
TRBJ2-7	-	TRBV28	TRBD2	CASSTISGGQDEQYF	TGTGCCAGCAGTACCATTAGCGGGGGCCAGGACGAGCAGTACTTC
TRBJ2-2	once	TRBV29-1	-	CSVKSGRGDTGELFF	TGCAGCGTTAAGTCAGGCAGGGGCGACACCGGGGAGCTGTTTTTT
TRBJ2-7	-	TRBV4-1	-	CASSQDGGGSYEQYF	TGCGCCAGCAGCCAAGATGGGGGCGGTTCCTACGAGCAGTACTTC
TRBJ2-1	-	TRBV5-4	-	CASRPVGGQYNEQFF	TGTGCCAGCCGTCCGGTAGGGGGACAATACAATGAGCAGTTCTTC
TRBJ1-2	-	TRBV6-5	-	CASSYSRTANYGYTF	TGTGCCAGCAGTTACTCGAGGACAGCTAACTATGGCTACACCTTC
TRBJ1-1	-	TRBV29-1	TRBD1	CSVRTSGGGTNTEAFF	TGCAGCGTTCGAACTTCAGGGGGCGGTACGAACACTGAAGCTTTCTTT
TRBJ2-5	-	TRBV2	TRBD2	CASSQEAGAGETQYF	TGTGCCAGCAGTCAAGAAGCGGGGGCGGGAGAGACCCAGTACTTC
TRBJ1-2	-	TRBV6-5	-	CASSYTPGSGYTF	TGTGCCAGCAGTTACACGCCAGGGTCTGGCTACACCTTC
TRBJ2-7	once	TRBV6-5	TRBD2	CASSTGLAAYEQYF	TGTGCCAGCAGCACGGGACTAGCGGCATACGAGCAGTACTTC
TRBJ1-6	-	TRBV9	-	CASSVYGGGASPLHF	TGTGCCAGCAGCGTTTATGGCGGAGGGGCCTCACCCCTCCACTTT
TRBJ2-2	-	TRBV7-2	TRBD2	CANPPSGGAGTGELFF	TGTGCCAACCCCCCTAGCGGGGGGGCCGGGACCGGGGAGCTGTTTTTT
TRBJ2-2	once	TRBV7-9	-	CASSPPLSGALIGELFF	TGTGCCAGCAGCCCACCTCTGTCAGGGGCCTTGATCGGGGAGCTGTTTTTT
TRBJ1-2	-	TRBV27	TRBD1	CASSFDHRGTLYGYTF	TGTGCCAGCAGTTTCGATCACAGGGGAACCCTCTATGGCTACACCTTC
TRBJ2-3	-	TRBV5-8	-	CASSFGGAPYTDTQYF	TGTGCCAGCAGCTTTGGGGGGGCCCCTTACACAGATACGCAGTATTTT
TRBJ1-2	-	TRBV14	-	CASSQGGPANYGYTF	TGTGCCAGCAGCCAAGGGGGCCCAGCCAACTATGGCTACACCTTC
TRBJ2-7	-	TRBV5-1	-	CASSLVQGHEQYF	TGCGCCAGCAGCTTGGTCCAGGGTCACGAGCAGTACTTC
TRBJ2-1	-	TRBV5-1	-	CASSSGQILYNEQFF	TGCGCCAGCAGCTCCGGACAGATCCTTTACAATGAGCAGTTCTTC
TRBJ2-4	-	TRBV18	TRBD1	CASSRTGDKNIQYF	TGTGCCAGCTCACGGACAGGGGACAAAAACATTCAGTACTTC
TRBJ1-2	-	TRBV5-1	TRBD1	CASSSGQGNTYGYTF	TGCGCCAGCAGCTCGGGACAGGGGAATACCTATGGCTACACCTTC
TRBJ2-2	once	TRBV5-5	-	CASSLFPRGGELFF	TGTGCCAGCAGCTTGTTTCCCAGGGGCGGGGAGCTGTTTTTT
TRBJ1-5	once	TRBV4-1	TRBD1	CASSQENRGGWPQHF	TGCGCCAGCAGCCAAGAAAACAGGGGTGGTTGGCCCCAGCATTTT
TRBJ2-3	-	TRBV7-9	-	CASSGWREQYF	TGTGCCAGCAGCGGGTGGAGGGAGCAGTATTTT
TRBJ1-1	-	TRBV5-4	TRBD1	CASRVRGNREAFF	TGTGCCAGCAGGGTCAGGGGGAACAGGGAAGCTTTCTTT
TRBJ1-6	-	TRBV21-1	-	CASSNQGCSPLHF	TGTGCCAGCAGCAACCAGGGGTGTTCACCCCTCCACTTT
TRBJ2-7	-	TRBV5-4	TRBD1	CASSNDRDHEQYF	TGTGCCAGCAGCAACGACAGGGACCACGAGCAGTACTTC
TRBJ1-1	-	TRBV7-8	-	CASGYTVNTEAFF	TGTGCCAGCGGTTACACAGTGAACACTGAAGCTTTCTTT
TRBJ2-7	-	TRBV13	-	CASSRGYFVYEQYF	TGTGCCAGCAGCCGGGGGTACTTCGTCTACGAGCAGTACTTC
TRBJ2-1	-	TRBV24-1	-	CATSGGGGTYNEQFF	TGTGCCACCAGTGGAGGCGGGGGCACCTACAATGAGCAGTTCTTC
TRBJ2-1	-	TRBV9	-	CASSVGPRNEQFF	TGTGCCAGCAGCGTAGGTCCTCGGAATGAGCAGTTCTTC
TRBJ1-1	-	TRBV10-3	-	CAISGNTEAFF	TGTGCCATCAGCGGGAACACTGAAGCTTTCTTT
TRBJ1-2	-	TRBV7-9	-	CASRVGGSGDYGYTF	TGTGCCAGCAGGGTCGGAGGGAGCGGCGACTATGGCTACACCTTC
TRBJ2-7	few	TRBV2	TRBD2	CASSEPGSGGSGEQYF	TGTGCCAGCAGTGAACCAGGCAGCGGGGGATCGGGCGAGCAGTACTTC
TRBJ2-5	-	TRBV6-1	-	CASSALLGGTGETQYF	TGTGCCAGCAGTGCTCTTCTCGGGGGAACTGGGGAGACCCAGTACTTC
TRBJ1-6	-	TRBV19	-	CASSIGGSSAPLHF	TGTGCCAGTAGTATAGGCGGCTCGTCTGCACCCCTCCACTTT
TRBJ2-5	-	TRBV23-1	TRBD1	CASSPLRDSQETQYF	TGCGCCAGCAGTCCTCTCCGGGACAGCCAAGAGACCCAGTACTTC
TRBJ1-5	-	TRBV5-6	TRBD1	CASSLGGGRQPQHF	TGTGCCAGCAGCTTAGGAGGGGGCAGGCAGCCCCAGCATTTT
TRBJ2-7	once	TRBV7-6	TRBD1	CASSEGQGGLYEQYF	TGTGCCAGCAGCGAGGGACAGGGGGGCCTATACGAGCAGTACTTC
TRBJ2-1	-	TRBV5-6	TRBD1	CASSAGTGVLQFF	TGTGCCAGCAGCGCAGGGACAGGGGTCCTCCAGTTCTTC
TRBJ2-5	-	TRBV29-1	TRBD1	CSVRTGGETQYF	TGCAGCGTTAGGACAGGGGGGGAGACCCAGTACTTC
TRBJ2-2	-	TRBV6-4	TRBD2	CASSDMAGAGELFF	TGTGCCAGCAGTGACATGGCGGGGGCCGGGGAGCTGTTTTTT